A single sample gave rise to the 10 T cell receptor beta chains below, sequenced in a study of regulatory T cells in long-lasting Graves disease. Indicated time point: persistent/refractory GD, antithyroid drugs over 5 years with positive TRAb. The TCR library was prepared using RNA isolated from PBMCs. Libraries of TCR beta came from iRepertoire HTBI primers plus Arm-PCR of CDR3 regions. TCRdb itself ran the multiplex PCR reads through MiXCR, one entry per CDR3 protein. The sample shows 700,000 or so distinct CDR3 sequences, around 30% of them seen only once. Sequencing was performed on peripheral blood mononuclear cells (PBMCs), taken when the disease was refractory, from a patient treated with antithyroid drugs. These receptors were obtained from a female donor with Graves disease.

Only a few counts were recorded for this clonotype. V is TRBV20-1 and J is TRBJ1-6; D is ambiguous. CDR1 is DFQATT and CDR2 is SNEGSKA in the germline V gene (reference sequence). V lost 5 bases to trimming and J lost 14 bases, with 25 bases between them. The CDR3 spans 15 residues. For the CDR3, the DNA is TGCAGTGCTCGCGTCGGTCAATCCGGAATTCAGACCCTCCACTTT. This encodes CSARVGQSGIQTLHF.

The sample holds a few counts of this clonotype. In DNA, the CDR3 is TGTGCCAGCACTACGGACAGGGGGCTAGGTCAGCCCCAGCATTTT. Its translation: CASTTDRGLGQPQHF. The genes are TRBV2 and TRBJ1-5; 11 bases map to TRBD1. CDR3 length: 15 amino acids. Germline V gives CDR1 SNHLY, CDR2 FYNNEI. J gave up 6 bases and V 7 bases, and 8 bases lay outside the gene matches.

This clonotype turned up a few times. The chain employs TRBV7-3 and TRBJ1-5; the D is unclear. The germline CDR1 and CDR2 sequences are SGHTA and FQGTGA. This CDR3 has 13 residues. The V gene lost 0 bases and the J gene lost 6 bases, with 6 bases spanning the gap. This CDR3 is CASSLTPVQPQHF. The CDR3 DNA is TGTGCCAGCAGCTTAACTCCGGTTCAGCCCCAGCATTTT.

V and J are TRBV7-9 and TRBJ1-4; D possibly corresponds to TRBD1 (6 bases). Germline loops: CDR1 SEHNR, CDR2 FQNEAQ (reference sequence). The germline V and J ends were trimmed by 1 base and 15 bases, with 12 bases remaining between them. This CDR3 comprises 12 residues. DNA of the CDR3: TGTGCCAGCAGCTTAGGGGACACGGTGATGTTTTTT. This sequence encodes CASSLGDTVMFF.

With regard to this clonotype: Lacking the conserved final phenylalanine or tryptophan, this CDR3 likely reflects a read error. The chain uses TRBV2 and TRBJ1-5; unclear D gene. The V end lost 5 bases, the J end lost 5 bases, and 16 bases lay between the germline ends. Germline CDR1 reads SNHLY; CDR2 reads FYNNEI. This CDR3 has 15 amino acids. The CDR3 is CASSKSGSWDQPQHL. CDR3 in DNA: TGTGCCAGCAGTAAAAGCGGGTCGTGGGATCAGCCCCAGCATCTT.

This chain links TRBV28 with TRBJ1-2; D may be TRBD1 (6 bases). The length of the CDR3 is 14 residues. V lost 5 bases and J 4 bases, leaving 14 bases between the germline ends. In germline, CDR1 is MDHEN, CDR2 SYDVKM. CDR3 region: CASSPSGGGYGYTF. DNA of the CDR3: TGTGCCAGCAGTCCTTCCGGGGGCGGCTATGGCTACACCTTC.

The J gene is TRBJ2-7, the V gene TRBV20-1; 11 bases match TRBD2. V lost 6 bases to trimming and J lost 1 base; unmatched junction nucleotides: 17. This CDR3 comprises 18 residues. CDR1 is DFQATT and CDR2 is SNEGSKA in the germline V gene (reference sequence). CDR3 in amino acids: CSATGFFLAGGMSYEQYF. The CDR3 bases are TGCAGTGCAACTGGATTTTTCCTAGCGGGAGGAATGTCCTACGAGCAGTACTTC.

This clonotype was picked up many times. The V gene is TRBV11-2, the J gene TRBJ2-7; tentative D call: TRBD1 (6 bases). The length of the CDR3 is 16 residues. Germline V CDR1 and CDR2: SGHAT, FQNNGV. V was pared by 3 bases and J by 5 bases, with 20 bases between. The CDR3 protein is CASSLGLRAGGHEQYF. The CDR3 bases are TGTGCCAGCAGCTTGGGTCTGAGAGCTGGGGGCCACGAGCAGTACTTC. The full variable domain, completed using reference TRBV11-2 and TRBJ2-7, is EAGVAQSPRYKIIEKRQSVAFWCNPISGHATLYWYQQILGQGPKLLIQFQNNGVVDDSQLPKDRFSAERLKGVDSTLKIQPAKLEDSAVYLCASSLGLRAGGHEQYFGPGTRLTVT.

J is TRBJ1-4 and V is TRBV29-1; possible D gene TRBD1, 6 bases. The V end lost 6 bases, the J end lost 8 bases, and 16 bases lay between the germline ends. The CDR3 totals 13 residues. Per germline, CDR1 SQVTM and CDR2 ANQGSEA. CDR3 coding DNA: TGCAGCGTCAGGGGACGAATGGGAGAAAAACTGTTTTTT. Translation gives CSVRGRMGEKLFF.

This chain links TRBV28 with TRBJ1-1, with 7 positions matching TRBD1. This CDR3 spans 16 amino acids. Trimming took 8 bases from V and 6 from J; bases not matched to a gene: 18. Germline CDR1 reads MDHEN; CDR2 reads SYDVKM. This CDR3 reads CASSPKAGGWGPEAFF. CDR3 sequence (DNA): TGTGCCAGCTCACCGAAGGCAGGGGGTTGGGGTCCTGAAGCTTTCTTT.